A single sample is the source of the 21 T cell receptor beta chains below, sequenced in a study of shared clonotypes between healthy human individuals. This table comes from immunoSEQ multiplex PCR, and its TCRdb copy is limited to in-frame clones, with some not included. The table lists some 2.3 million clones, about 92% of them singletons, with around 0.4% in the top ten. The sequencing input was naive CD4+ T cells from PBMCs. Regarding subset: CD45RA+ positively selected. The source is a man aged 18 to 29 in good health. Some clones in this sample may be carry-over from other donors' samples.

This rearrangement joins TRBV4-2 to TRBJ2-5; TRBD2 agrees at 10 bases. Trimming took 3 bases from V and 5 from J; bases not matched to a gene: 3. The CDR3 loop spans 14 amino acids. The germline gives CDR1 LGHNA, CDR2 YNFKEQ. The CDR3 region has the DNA TGTGCCAGCAGCCAGGGTAGCGGGAGGGAGACCCAGTACTTC. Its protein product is CASSQGSGRETQYF.

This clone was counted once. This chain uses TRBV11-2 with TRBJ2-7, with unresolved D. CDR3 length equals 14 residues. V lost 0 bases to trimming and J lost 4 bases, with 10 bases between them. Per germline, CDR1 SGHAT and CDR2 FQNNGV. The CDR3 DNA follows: TGTGCCAGCAGCTTAGAGGTTCCCGGTTACGAGCAGTACTTC. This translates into CASSLEVPGYEQYF.

Here the CDR3 reads CASSKTGKETQYF. As DNA, the CDR3 is TGTGCCAGCAGCAAAACAGGGAAAGAGACCCAGTACTTC. The V call is TRBV11-3, the J call TRBJ2-5; tentatively, D is TRBD1 (6 bases). Germline values: CDR1 SGHNT, CDR2 YENEEA. There are 13 residues in the CDR3. Between the trimmed V and J ends, which lost 5 bases and 3 bases, there was a span of 10 bases.

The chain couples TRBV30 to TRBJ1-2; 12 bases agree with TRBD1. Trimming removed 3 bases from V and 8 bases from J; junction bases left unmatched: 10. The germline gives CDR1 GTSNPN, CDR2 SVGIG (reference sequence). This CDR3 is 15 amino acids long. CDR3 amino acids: CAWSGQGQGATGYTF. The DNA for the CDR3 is TGTGCCTGGAGCGGTCAGGGACAGGGGGCAACAGGCTACACCTTC. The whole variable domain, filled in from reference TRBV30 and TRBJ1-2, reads SQTIHQWPATLVQPVGSPLSLECTVEGTSNPNLYWYRQAAGRGLQLLFYSVGIGQISSEVPQNLSASRPQDRQFILSSKKLLLSDSGFYLCAWSGQGQGATGYTFGSGTRLTVV.

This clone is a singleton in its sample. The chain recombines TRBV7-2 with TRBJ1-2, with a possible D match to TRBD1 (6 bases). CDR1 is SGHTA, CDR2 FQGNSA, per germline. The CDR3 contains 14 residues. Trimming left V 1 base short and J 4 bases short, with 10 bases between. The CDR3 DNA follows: TGTGCCAGCAGCTTAGAGGGGACAAGCTATGGCTACACCTTC. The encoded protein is CASSLEGTSYGYTF.

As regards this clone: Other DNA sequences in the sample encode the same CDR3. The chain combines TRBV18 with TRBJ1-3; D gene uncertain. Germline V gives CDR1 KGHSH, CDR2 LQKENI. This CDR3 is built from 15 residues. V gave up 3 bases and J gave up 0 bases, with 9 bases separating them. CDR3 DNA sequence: TGTGCCAGCTCACCCACCGGGAACTCTGGAAACACCATATATTTT. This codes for CASSPTGNSGNTIYF.

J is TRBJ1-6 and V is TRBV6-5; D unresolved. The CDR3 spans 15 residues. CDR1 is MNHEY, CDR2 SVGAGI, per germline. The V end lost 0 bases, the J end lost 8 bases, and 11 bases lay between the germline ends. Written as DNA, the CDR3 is TGTGCCAGCAGTTACTCCAAGATATCGGATTCACCCCTCCACTTT. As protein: CASSYSKISDSPLHF.

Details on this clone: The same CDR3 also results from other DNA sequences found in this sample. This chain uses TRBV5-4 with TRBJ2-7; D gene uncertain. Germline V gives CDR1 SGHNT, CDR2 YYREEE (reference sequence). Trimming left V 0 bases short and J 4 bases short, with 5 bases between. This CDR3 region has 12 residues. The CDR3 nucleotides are TGTGCCAGCAGCTTGGGGGGTTACGAGCAGTACTTC. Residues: CASSLGGYEQYF.

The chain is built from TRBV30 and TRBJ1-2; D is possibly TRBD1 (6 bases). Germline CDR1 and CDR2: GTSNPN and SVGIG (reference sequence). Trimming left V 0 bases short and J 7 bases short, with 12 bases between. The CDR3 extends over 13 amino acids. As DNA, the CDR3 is TGTGCCTGGAGTGTACGGGGGGCGGTTGGCTACACCTTC. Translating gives CAWSVRGAVGYTF.

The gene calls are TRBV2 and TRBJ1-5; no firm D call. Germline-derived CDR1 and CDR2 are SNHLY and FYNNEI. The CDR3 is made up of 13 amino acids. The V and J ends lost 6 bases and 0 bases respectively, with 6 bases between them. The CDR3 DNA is TGTGCCAGCAGGAATCGTAGCAATCAGCCCCAGCATTTT. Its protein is CASRNRSNQPQHF.

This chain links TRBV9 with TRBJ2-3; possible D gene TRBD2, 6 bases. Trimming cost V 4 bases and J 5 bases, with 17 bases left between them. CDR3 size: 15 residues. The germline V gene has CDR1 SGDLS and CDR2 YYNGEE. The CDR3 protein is CASSLRLESIDTQYF. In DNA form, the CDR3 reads TGTGCCAGCAGCCTGCGACTAGAAAGTATAGATACGCAGTATTTT.

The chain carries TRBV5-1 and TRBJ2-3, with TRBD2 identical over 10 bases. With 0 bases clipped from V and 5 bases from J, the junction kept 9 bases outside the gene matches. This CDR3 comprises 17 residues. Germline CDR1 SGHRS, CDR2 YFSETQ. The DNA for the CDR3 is TGCGCCAGCAGCTTGGCCAGGCTAGCGGGAGTACAAGATACGCAGTATTTT. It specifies CASSLARLAGVQDTQYF. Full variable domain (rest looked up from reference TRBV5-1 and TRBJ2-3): KAGVTQTPRYLIKTRGQQVTLSCSPISGHRSVSWYQQTPGQGLQFLFEYFSETQRNKGNFPGRFSGRQFSNSRSEMNVSTLELGDSALYLCASSLARLAGVQDTQYFGPGTRLTVL.

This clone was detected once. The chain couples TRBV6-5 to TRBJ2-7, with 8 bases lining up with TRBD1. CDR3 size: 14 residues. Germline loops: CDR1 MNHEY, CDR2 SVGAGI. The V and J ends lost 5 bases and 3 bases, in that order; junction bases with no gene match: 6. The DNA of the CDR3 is TGTGCCAGCAGTGAGGCAGGGGGCATCTACGAGCAGTACTTC. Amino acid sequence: CASSEAGGIYEQYF.

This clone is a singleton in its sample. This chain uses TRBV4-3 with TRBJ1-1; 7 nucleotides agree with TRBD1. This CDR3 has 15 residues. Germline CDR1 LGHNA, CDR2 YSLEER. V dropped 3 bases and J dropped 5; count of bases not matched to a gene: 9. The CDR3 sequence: CASSQLRQGGTEAFF. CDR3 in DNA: TGCGCCAGCAGCCAGCTTCGACAGGGTGGGACTGAAGCTTTCTTT.

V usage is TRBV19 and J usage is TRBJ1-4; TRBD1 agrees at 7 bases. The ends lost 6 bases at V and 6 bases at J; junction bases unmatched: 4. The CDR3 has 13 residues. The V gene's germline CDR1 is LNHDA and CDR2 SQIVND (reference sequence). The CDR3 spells CASRSRGDEKLFF. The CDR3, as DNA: TGTGCCAGTAGGTCCAGGGGGGATGAAAAACTGTTTTTT.

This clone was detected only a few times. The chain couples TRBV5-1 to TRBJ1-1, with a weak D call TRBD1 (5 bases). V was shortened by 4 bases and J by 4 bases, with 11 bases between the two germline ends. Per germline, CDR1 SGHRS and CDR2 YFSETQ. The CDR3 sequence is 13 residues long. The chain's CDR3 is CASSTTVGTEAFF. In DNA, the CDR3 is TGCGCCAGCAGCACGACAGTCGGCACTGAAGCTTTCTTT.

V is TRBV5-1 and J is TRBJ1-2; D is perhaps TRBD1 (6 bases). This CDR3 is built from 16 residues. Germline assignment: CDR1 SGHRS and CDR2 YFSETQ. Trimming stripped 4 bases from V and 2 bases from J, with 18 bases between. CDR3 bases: TGCGCCAGCAGCGCATCTCCGACAGGCGGGAACTATGGCTACACCTTC. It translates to CASSASPTGGNYGYTF. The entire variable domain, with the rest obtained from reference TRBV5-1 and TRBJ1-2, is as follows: KAGVTQTPRYLIKTRGQQVTLSCSPISGHRSVSWYQQTPGQGLQFLFEYFSETQRNKGNFPGRFSGRQFSNSRSEMNVSTLELGDSALYLCASSASPTGGNYGYTFGSGTRLTVV.

This CDR3 reads CASSSRSTGGPADTQYF. CDR3 DNA: TGTGCCAGCAGCTCCCGGTCCACGGGAGGGCCCGCAGATACGCAGTATTTT. The chain employs TRBV9 and TRBJ2-3, with 8 bases fitting TRBD2. The germline gives CDR1 SGDLS, CDR2 YYNGEE. The junction had 14 bases not matched to a gene; V was cut back by 4 bases and J by 4 bases. The CDR3 is 17 residues long.

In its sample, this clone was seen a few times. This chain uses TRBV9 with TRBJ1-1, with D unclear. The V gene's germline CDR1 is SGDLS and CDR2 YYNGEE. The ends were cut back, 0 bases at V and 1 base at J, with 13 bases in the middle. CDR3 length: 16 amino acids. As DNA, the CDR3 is TGTGCCAGCAGCGTAGGAGTCTGGACGGAGAACACTGAAGCTTTCTTT. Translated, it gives CASSVGVWTENTEAFF. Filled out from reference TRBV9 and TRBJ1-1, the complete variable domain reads DSGVTQTPKHLITATGQRVTLRCSPRSGDLSVYWYQQSLDQGLQFLIQYYNGEERAKGNILERFSAQQFPDLHSELNLSSLELGDSALYFCASSVGVWTENTEAFFGQGTRLTVV.

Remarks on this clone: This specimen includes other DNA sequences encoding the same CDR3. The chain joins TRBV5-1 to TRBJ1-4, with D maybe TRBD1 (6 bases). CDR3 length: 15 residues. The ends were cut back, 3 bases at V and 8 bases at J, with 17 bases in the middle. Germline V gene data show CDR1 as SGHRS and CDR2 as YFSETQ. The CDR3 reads CASSWTDSSQEKLFF. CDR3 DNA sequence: TGCGCCAGCAGCTGGACGGACAGCTCGCAGGAAAAACTGTTTTTT. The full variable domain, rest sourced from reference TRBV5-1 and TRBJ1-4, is KAGVTQTPRYLIKTRGQQVTLSCSPISGHRSVSWYQQTPGQGLQFLFEYFSETQRNKGNFPGRFSGRQFSNSRSEMNVSTLELGDSALYLCASSWTDSSQEKLFFGSGTQLSVL.

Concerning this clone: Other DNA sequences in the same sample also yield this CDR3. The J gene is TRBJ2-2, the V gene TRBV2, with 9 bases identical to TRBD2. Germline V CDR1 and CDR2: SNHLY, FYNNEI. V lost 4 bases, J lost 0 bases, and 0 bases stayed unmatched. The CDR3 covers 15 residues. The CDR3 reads CASSGLAANTGELFF. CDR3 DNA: TGTGCCAGCAGTGGACTAGCGGCGAACACCGGGGAGCTGTTTTTT.